These 20 T cell receptor beta chains came from one sample sequenced in a study of memory CD4+ T cells and cytomegalovirus serostatus. Profiled with immunoSEQ multiplex PCR; TCRdb holds only in-frame clones, not every one. The table lists under 50,000 clones, 60% to 80% of them singletons, with 0.94% in the top ten. The sort gate was single viable CD3+CD4+CD8-CD45RO+ cells for memory CD4+ T cells. Sequences were obtained from memory CD4+ T cells from blood. These receptors all stem from an adult in good health and CMV-seronegative.

V is TRBV7-2 and J is TRBJ1-1, with TRBD1 identical over 7 bases. Trimming removed 5 bases from V and 1 base from J; junction bases left unmatched: 7. CDR3 length: 15 residues. Germline assignment: CDR1 SGHTA and CDR2 FQGNSA. CDR3 residues: CASSGLTGPNTEAFF. Here the CDR3 DNA reads TGTGCCAGCAGCGGCCTGACAGGGCCGAACACTGAAGCTTTCTTT. Combining the CDR3 with reference TRBV7-2 and TRBJ1-1 gives the whole variable domain GAGVSQSPSNKVTEKGKDVELRCDPISGHTALYWYRQSLGQGLEFLIYFQGNSAPDKSGLPSDRFSAERTGGSVSTLTIQRTQQEDSAVYLCASSGLTGPNTEAFFGQGTRLTVV.

The gene calls are TRBV7-9 and TRBJ2-2; D is uncertain. Between the trimmed V and J ends, which lost 7 bases and 6 bases, there was a span of 9 bases. This CDR3 has 12 amino acids. In germline, CDR1 is SEHNR, CDR2 FQNEAQ (reference sequence). CDR3 coding DNA: TGTGCCAGCACCGAAGGGCCCGGGGAGCTGTTTTTT. Translating it yields CASTEGPGELFF.

The CDR3 sequence is CASSPLLITEAFF. In DNA form, the CDR3 reads TGTGCCAGCAGCCCGTTGTTAATCACTGAAGCTTTCTTT. This rearrangement joins TRBV7-2 to TRBJ1-1; D is ambiguous. CDR3 length: 13 amino acids. Germline assignment: CDR1 SGHTA and CDR2 FQGNSA. V lost 5 bases and J lost 4, with 11 bases in between.

A few counts support this clone. The V and J genes are TRBV9 and TRBJ2-3; 12 bases are shared with TRBD2. Trimming removed 4 bases from V and 3 bases from J; junction bases left unmatched: 12. The CDR3 consists of 18 residues. The germline V gene encodes CDR1 SGDLS and CDR2 YYNGEE. DNA of the CDR3: TGTGCCAGCAGCTCTATCAGGACTAGCGGGGTGTGGACAGATACGCAGTATTTT. Its protein is CASSSIRTSGVWTDTQYF.

The gene calls are TRBV20-1 and TRBJ1-4; D gene ambiguous. V lost 4 bases and J lost 7, with 4 bases in between. Germline V gene lookup returns CDR1 DFQATT and CDR2 SNEGSKA (reference sequence). The CDR3 spans 10 residues. CDR3 region: CSANREKLFF. The DNA of the CDR3 is TGCAGTGCTAACCGTGAAAAACTGTTTTTT.

V gene TRBV27 combines with J gene TRBJ1-5; D may be TRBD1 (6 bases). CDR3 size: 13 residues. Germline V gives CDR1 MNHEY, CDR2 SMNVEV (reference sequence). V was shortened by 4 bases and J by 11 bases, with 15 bases between the two germline ends. The CDR3 spells CASSSKTSGAQHF. The CDR3 DNA follows: TGTGCCAGCAGTTCGAAAACATCAGGGGCCCAGCATTTT.

This clone was seen a handful of times. The J gene is TRBJ1-1, the V gene TRBV6-5; TRBD1 matches at 8 bases. This CDR3 comprises 14 residues. V lost 6 bases, J lost 7 bases, and 10 bases stayed unmatched. In germline, CDR1 is MNHEY, CDR2 SVGAGI. CDR3 in amino acids: CASRETGAIIEAFF. The CDR3 bases are TGTGCCAGCAGGGAGACAGGGGCGATCATTGAAGCTTTCTTT.

V and J are TRBV12-5 and TRBJ2-4, with TRBD1 as a possible D gene (6 bases). V lost 5 bases to trimming and J lost 15 bases, with 17 bases between them. The CDR3 is 12 amino acids. Germline values: CDR1 LGHNT, CDR2 FRNRAP. CDR3 loop: CASGLDRYPRYF. CDR3 DNA: TGTGCTAGTGGTCTAGACAGGTACCCTAGGTACTTC.

The CDR3: CASSQAPSGVYEQYF. For the CDR3, the DNA is TGCGCCAGCAGCCAAGCCCCTAGCGGGGTCTACGAGCAGTACTTC. V and J are TRBV4-1 and TRBJ2-7; 9 bases are shared with TRBD2. Germline V gene lookup returns CDR1 MGHRA and CDR2 YSYEKL. The CDR3 totals 15 residues. The V segment lost 1 base and the J segment 3 bases; nucleotides outside the gene matches: 4.

The chain has TRBV28 and TRBJ2-7; D remains ambiguous. V was shortened by 3 bases and J by 10 bases, with 10 bases between the two germline ends. CDR3 length: 11 amino acids. Germline V gives CDR1 MDHEN, CDR2 SYDVKM. The CDR3 nucleotides read TGTGCCAGCAGTTTCAGCCGGGCCCAGTACTTC. It is translated as CASSFSRAQYF.

The chain is built from TRBV5-8 and TRBJ2-5; D remains ambiguous. Between the trimmed V and J ends, which lost 4 bases and 3 bases, there was a span of 19 bases. This CDR3 contains 16 residues. CDR1 is SGHTS and CDR2 is YDEGEE in the germline V gene. The CDR3 is CASSQQLGFGEETQYF. The CDR3 bases are TGTGCCAGCAGCCAGCAACTGGGGTTTGGGGAAGAGACCCAGTACTTC.

The V and J genes are TRBV2 and TRBJ2-5; 8 bases agree with TRBD1. Losses at the gene ends were 2 bases for V and 4 bases for J; bases not matched to a gene: 6. Germline V gene data show CDR1 as SNHLY and CDR2 as FYNNEI. This CDR3 contains 15 residues. The CDR3 DNA follows: TGTGCCAGCAGTGAAAACAGGGGGGCGGTAGAGACCCAGTACTTC. It codes for CASSENRGAVETQYF.

The CDR3 DNA reads as TGCGCCAGCAGCTTGTACGCCGGGACAGGGGATTCACCCCTCCACTTT. As protein: CASSLYAGTGDSPLHF. J is TRBJ1-6 and V is TRBV5-1, with TRBD1 matching 10 bases. This CDR3 has 16 residues. Germline CDR1 is SGHRS and CDR2 is YFSETQ. V was clipped by 1 base and J by 8 bases; unmatched bases: 6.

The chain has TRBV29-1 and TRBJ1-4; possibly TRBD1 for D (6 bases). Germline V gene lookup returns CDR1 SQVTM and CDR2 ANQGSEA. Between the trimmed V and J ends, which lost 1 base and 9 bases, there was a span of 15 bases. The CDR3 runs to 14 residues. DNA of the CDR3: TGCAGCGTTGAAGTGAGTGCAGGGGATAAAAAACTGTTTTTT. Encoded protein: CSVEVSAGDKKLFF.

The chain uses TRBV28 and TRBJ1-5; 7 nucleotides agree with TRBD1. J was trimmed by 2 bases and V by 7 bases; bases with no gene match: 11. From germline, CDR1 is MDHEN and CDR2 SYDVKM. This CDR3 has 16 residues. The CDR3 spells CASTRAQGEGNQPQHF. The CDR3, as DNA: TGTGCCAGCACCCGCGCCCAGGGGGAGGGCAATCAGCCCCAGCATTTT.

This clone came up once. The gene calls are TRBV6-6 and TRBJ1-5; 9 nucleotides align to TRBD1. There are 16 residues in the CDR3. Per the germline V gene, CDR1 is MNHNY and CDR2 is SVGAGI (reference sequence). V shed 2 bases and J 4 bases; nucleotides not matched to a gene: 6. This CDR3 reads CASSYPSTGGNQPQHF. CDR3 nucleotides: TGTGCCAGCAGTTACCCATCGACAGGGGGGAATCAGCCCCAGCATTTT.

The gene calls are TRBV4-1 and TRBJ1-5; 10 nucleotides align to TRBD1. This CDR3 spans 18 amino acids. Trimming took 2 bases from V and 3 from J; bases not matched to a gene: 10. The germline gives CDR1 MGHRA, CDR2 YSYEKL. CDR3: CASSQPYDRGLSNQPQHF. The DNA for the CDR3 is TGCGCCAGCAGCCAACCGTACGACAGGGGGCTTTCCAATCAGCCCCAGCATTTT.

This rearrangement joins TRBV7-9 to TRBJ1-2; D is undetermined. Trimming stripped 2 bases from V and 4 bases from J, with 5 bases between. Looked up from germline, CDR1 is SEHNR and CDR2 is FQNEAQ (reference sequence). The CDR3 runs 12 residues. This chain's CDR3 is CASSLKGYGYTF. CDR3 nucleotide sequence: TGTGCCAGCAGCTTAAAGGGCTATGGCTACACCTTC.

This chain uses TRBV7-9 with TRBJ1-1; no firm D call. This CDR3 spans 14 amino acids. V was shortened by 0 bases and J by 4 bases, with 9 bases between the two germline ends. Germline V gene lookup returns CDR1 SEHNR and CDR2 FQNEAQ (reference sequence). The CDR3: CASSLARMRTEAFF. The CDR3 DNA is TGTGCCAGCAGCTTAGCACGGATGCGCACTGAAGCTTTCTTT.

The chain uses TRBV11-2 and TRBJ1-6; possibly TRBD1 for D (6 bases). V dropped 1 base and J dropped 10 bases, with 11 bases sitting between them. The CDR3 length is 14 residues. Germline V gene lookup returns CDR1 SGHAT and CDR2 FQNNGV. As DNA, the CDR3 is TGTGCCAGCAGCTTAGCCGGGGGGCGATCACCCCTCCACTTT. It specifies CASSLAGGRSPLHF.